A single sample is the source of the 32 T cell receptor beta chains below, sequenced in a study of blood T cell repertoires in COVID-19. TCRdb's table, derived via immunoSEQ multiplex PCR, lists solely in-frame clones and lacks some. This table holds 300,000 to 450,000 clones, approximately 86% found once. The sample taken for sequencing was peripheral blood. The receptors come from a human donor in a cohort sampled during active COVID-19.

The chain is built from TRBV7-2 and TRBJ2-5, with no clear D. V dropped 2 bases and J dropped 5 bases, with 15 bases sitting between them. The CDR3 runs to 15 residues. The germline gives CDR1 SGHTA, CDR2 FQGNSA. In DNA, the CDR3 is TGTGCCAGCAGCTTACAGGCCGGAATTAGTGAGACCCAGTACTTC. This sequence encodes CASSLQAGISETQYF.

In DNA form, the CDR3 reads TGTGCCAGCTCACCACCGGGAGGGGGGGGTATTATGGACTCCTACAATGAGCAGTTCTTC. Amino acid sequence: CASSPPGGGGIMDSYNEQFF. The chain is built from TRBV18 and TRBJ2-1; D is perhaps TRBD2 (7 bases). The V gene lost 0 bases and the J gene lost 0 bases, with 21 bases spanning the gap. CDR1 and CDR2 from the germline V gene are KGHSH and LQKENI. The CDR3 totals 20 residues. Filled out from reference TRBV18 and TRBJ2-1, the complete variable domain reads NAGVMQNPRHLVRRRGQEARLRCSPMKGHSHVYWYRQLPEEGLKFMVYLQKENIIDESGMPKERFSAEFPKEGPSILRIQQVVRGDSAAYFCASSPPGGGGIMDSYNEQFFGPGTRLTVL.

The J gene is TRBJ2-3, the V gene TRBV6-5; a possible D gene is TRBD2 (6 bases). From germline, CDR1 is MNHEY and CDR2 SVGAGI. CDR3 length equals 16 residues. The V gene lost 2 bases and the J gene lost 1 base, with 13 bases spanning the gap. CDR3 loop: CASSYVREYRTDTQYF. The CDR3 DNA reads as TGTGCCAGCAGTTACGTCCGGGAGTACCGCACAGATACGCAGTATTTT.

The CDR3 protein is CATGKAGAGELFF. CDR3 DNA: TGTGCCACCGGAAAGGCAGGTGCCGGGGAGCTGTTTTTT. The V call is TRBV24-1, the J call TRBJ2-2; D unclear. In germline, CDR1 is KGHDR, CDR2 SFDVKD. V gave up 9 bases and J gave up 6 bases, with 13 bases separating them. The CDR3 is 13 residues long.

CDR3 region: CASSLRQGPYEQYF. As DNA, the CDR3 is TGTGCCAGCAGCCTCAGACAGGGTCCTTACGAGCAGTACTTC. The chain carries TRBV4-2 and TRBJ2-7; 7 bases line up with TRBD1. CDR1 LGHNA and CDR2 YNFKEQ come from the germline V gene. The CDR3 runs 14 residues. Trimming removed 4 bases from V and 4 bases from J; junction bases left unmatched: 7.

The rearrangement joins TRBV4-2 to TRBJ2-2; tentative D call: TRBD2 (5 bases). Looked up from germline, CDR1 is LGHNA and CDR2 is YNFKEQ. Between the trimmed V and J ends, which lost 0 bases and 7 bases, there was a span of 18 bases. This CDR3 contains 17 residues. The CDR3 sequence is CASSQDVREWSGGELFF. CDR3 coding DNA: TGTGCCAGCAGCCAAGATGTTAGGGAGTGGTCGGGCGGGGAGCTGTTTTTT.

The chain couples TRBV11-3 to TRBJ2-7; 9 positions agree with TRBD1. This CDR3 has 15 residues. Germline assignment: CDR1 SGHNT and CDR2 YENEEA. Unmatched junction bases numbered 3, after V lost 1 base and J lost 2 bases. In DNA form, the CDR3 reads TGTGCCAGCAGCTTAGGGACAGGGGCAACCTACGAGCAGTACTTC. Its protein is CASSLGTGATYEQYF.

The chain recombines TRBV5-4 with TRBJ2-7; D not certain. The CDR3 covers 13 residues. The germline V gene encodes CDR1 SGHNT and CDR2 YYREEE (reference sequence). Trimming took off 4 bases at V and 1 base at J, with 9 bases between the two ends. Here the CDR3 reads CASSLQVSYEQYF. CDR3 DNA sequence: TGTGCCAGCAGCCTGCAGGTTTCCTACGAGCAGTACTTC.

This chain joins TRBV5-4 and TRBJ2-4; TRBD2 might be the D (6 bases). The CDR3 totals 16 residues. The V end lost 4 bases, the J end lost 6 bases, and 20 bases lay between the germline ends. CDR1 SGHNT and CDR2 YYREEE come from the germline V gene (reference sequence). The CDR3 region has the DNA TGTGCCAGCAGCCTCCCGGGGGAGCGAGGGGCAAACATTCAGTACTTC. Translating gives CASSLPGERGANIQYF.

This chain joins TRBV12-3 or TRBV12-4 and TRBJ1-4, with a possible D match to TRBD1 (6 bases). This CDR3 contains 13 residues. The ends were cut back, 6 bases at V and 7 bases at J, with 12 bases in the middle. The CDR3 loop reads CASRDSLGEKLFF. The DNA of the CDR3 is TGTGCCAGCAGGGACAGCTTAGGTGAAAAACTGTTTTTT.

This clone was found a few times. The chain carries TRBV5-6 and TRBJ1-4, with TRBD1 matching over 8 bases. CDR3 length: 19 amino acids. Germline V gives CDR1 SGHDT, CDR2 YYEEEE. The J segment lost 4 bases and the V segment lost 4 bases, leaving 18 bases of the junction unmatched. In nucleotides, the CDR3 is TGTGCCAGCAGCGCGATCGGACAGGGCGGATCCCGGAGTAATGAAAAACTGTTTTTT. Its translation is CASSAIGQGGSRSNEKLFF.

The chain links TRBV11-2 to TRBJ2-7; 10 bases map to TRBD2. The CDR3 length is 14 residues. CDR1 is SGHAT and CDR2 is FQNNGV in the germline V gene. V shed 5 bases and J 4 bases; nucleotides not matched to a gene: 5. The CDR3 sequence: CASSATSGVYEQYF. Written as DNA, the CDR3 is TGTGCCAGCAGCGCAACTAGCGGGGTATACGAGCAGTACTTC.

V is TRBV19 and J is TRBJ1-5; D gene unclear. Trimming left V 7 bases short and J 2 bases short, with 12 bases between. The germline V gene has CDR1 LNHDA and CDR2 SQIVND (reference sequence). This CDR3 comprises 14 residues. CDR3 nucleotide sequence: TGTGCCAGTACCTGGACCGGGGGCAATCAGCCCCAGCATTTT. Protein: CASTWTGGNQPQHF.

The rearrangement uses TRBV19 and TRBJ2-1, with 7 bases fitting TRBD1. After removal of 4 bases from V and 2 bases from J, the junction contained 17 bases not matched to a gene. Germline V gives CDR1 LNHDA, CDR2 SQIVND (reference sequence). The CDR3 has 19 residues. The CDR3 loop is CASSTKPPGTVLTYNEQFF. The DNA of the CDR3 is TGTGCCAGTAGTACCAAACCCCCCGGGACAGTTCTTACCTACAATGAGCAGTTCTTC.

The chain combines TRBV5-1 with TRBJ1-2; tentative D call: TRBD1 (6 bases). Trimming shortened V by 0 bases and J by 6 bases, and 12 bases separated the two germline ends. There are 14 residues in the CDR3. Germline CDR1 is SGHRS and CDR2 is YFSETQ. The CDR3 DNA is TGCGCCAGCAGCTTGGACAGGGAGGGAGATGGCTACACCTTC. Protein sequence: CASSLDREGDGYTF.

The chain joins TRBV11-2 to TRBJ2-3; 8 bases are shared with TRBD1. CDR1 and CDR2 (germline): SGHAT, FQNNGV. V lost 5 bases and J lost 1; bases outside the gene matches: 8. This CDR3 spans 16 amino acids. The CDR3 region has the DNA TGTGCCAGCAGCCCGTCCACAGGGGGACGCACAGATACGCAGTATTTT. Amino acid sequence: CASSPSTGGRTDTQYF.

This clone was found once. The chain combines TRBV9 with TRBJ2-6; 8 bases are shared with TRBD1. J lost 4 bases, V lost 4 bases, and 7 bases had no gene match. The CDR3 sequence is 16 residues long. The V gene's germline CDR1 is SGDLS and CDR2 YYNGEE. The CDR3 DNA follows: TGTGCCAGCAGCCCCCAGGGGGCGAGAGGGGCCAACGTCCTGACTTTC. Protein: CASSPQGARGANVLTF.

The genes are TRBV2 and TRBJ1-2; TRBD1 matches at 9 bases. This CDR3 is 19 amino acids long. Germline loops: CDR1 SNHLY, CDR2 FYNNEI. J was trimmed by 8 bases and V by 6 bases; bases with no gene match: 25. The CDR3 DNA sequence: TGTGCCAGCAGCTTTCGTGGGGTCGGGACAGGGCTAGTAGGAGACGGCTACACCTTC. Its translation: CASSFRGVGTGLVGDGYTF.

This clone was seen only once. This sequence joins TRBV27 and TRBJ2-1; 10 bases line up with TRBD2. Germline lookup yields CDR1 MNHEY and CDR2 SMNVEV (reference sequence). Trimming cost V 3 bases and J 9 bases; bases outside gene matches: 14. This CDR3 is built from 17 residues. Written as DNA, the CDR3 is TGTGCCAGCAGTTTCACCCTGTCTAGCGGGAGTATTCTTGAGCAGTTCTTC. Protein sequence: CASSFTLSSGSILEQFF.

J is TRBJ1-1 and V is TRBV6-1; the D gene is possibly TRBD1 (5 bases). Trimming shortened V by 3 bases and J by 1 base, and 9 bases separated the two germline ends. The CDR3 runs 14 residues. Germline CDR1 is MNHNS and CDR2 is SASEGT. The CDR3: CASSDLGANTEAFF. DNA for the CDR3: TGTGCCAGCAGTGATCTAGGGGCGAACACTGAAGCTTTCTTT.

V and J are TRBV6-5 and TRBJ2-5; TRBD2 matches at 10 bases. With 5 bases clipped from V and 7 bases from J, the junction kept 7 bases outside the gene matches. Germline loops: CDR1 MNHEY, CDR2 SVGAGI. The CDR3 length is 14 residues. Written as DNA, the CDR3 is TGTGCCAGCAGTCCAGCGGGAGGGGACGGGACCCAGTACTTC. Protein: CASSPAGGDGTQYF.

This chain joins TRBV5-1 and TRBJ2-3, with D possibly TRBD1 on 7 matching bases. V was pared by 2 bases and J by 3 bases, with 10 bases between. CDR1 is SGHRS, CDR2 YFSETQ, per germline. The CDR3 is 14 amino acids. CDR3 bases: TGCGCCAGCAGCTTCAGGGGGAGGACAGATACGCAGTATTTT. Translating it yields CASSFRGRTDTQYF. Complete variable domain (other parts from reference TRBV5-1 and TRBJ2-3): KAGVTQTPRYLIKTRGQQVTLSCSPISGHRSVSWYQQTPGQGLQFLFEYFSETQRNKGNFPGRFSGRQFSNSRSEMNVSTLELGDSALYLCASSFRGRTDTQYFGPGTRLTVL.

The J gene is TRBJ1-1, the V gene TRBV5-8, with 7 bases that match TRBD1. The germline V gene has CDR1 SGHTS and CDR2 YDEGEE. The CDR3 is 16 residues long. The junction had 9 bases not matched to a gene; V was cut back by 4 bases and J by 0 bases. The CDR3, as DNA: TGTGCCAGCAGCCCCCGGGACAGCGAATTGAACACTGAAGCTTTCTTT. Its translation: CASSPRDSELNTEAFF.

The rearrangement uses TRBV13 and TRBJ2-1; D is perhaps TRBD2 (7 bases). The ends were cut back, 6 bases at V and 5 bases at J, with 14 bases in the middle. This CDR3 has 14 amino acids. The germline V gene encodes CDR1 PRHDT and CDR2 FYEKMQ (reference sequence). CDR3 residues: CASRRGGLNNEQFF. The CDR3 DNA follows: TGTGCCAGCAGGAGGGGGGGGCTTAACAATGAGCAGTTCTTC.

The chain combines TRBV6-6 with TRBJ2-3; 10 nucleotides agree with TRBD2. The germline V gene has CDR1 MNHNY and CDR2 SVGAGI (reference sequence). J gave up 1 base and V 6 bases, and 7 bases lay outside the gene matches. The CDR3 runs to 16 residues. The CDR3 loop reads CASRSRTSGGTDTQYF. CDR3 DNA: TGTGCCAGCAGGTCCAGGACTAGCGGAGGCACAGATACGCAGTATTTT.

The J gene is TRBJ1-3, the V gene TRBV3-1 (or the pseudogene TRBV3-2), with D possibly matching TRBD1 (5 bases). Germline V gene sequence: CDR1 LGHDT, CDR2 YNNKEL (reference sequence). V lost 7 bases to trimming and J lost 0 bases, with 13 bases between them. CDR3 length: 15 residues. The CDR3 coding sequence is TGTGCCAGCACCTTCGACAGATCCTCTGGAAACACCATATATTTT. Translating gives CASTFDRSSGNTIYF.

The CDR3 region is CASSGLGRGLTGELFF. CDR3 nucleotides: TGTGCCAGCAGCGGCTTAGGCAGGGGGCTCACCGGGGAGCTGTTTTTT. The chain employs TRBV7-3 and TRBJ2-2, with 8 bases identical to TRBD1. The CDR3 runs 16 residues. Germline CDR1 is SGHTA and CDR2 is FQGTGA. With 5 bases clipped from V and 4 bases from J, the junction kept 9 bases outside the gene matches.

The sample holds one count of this clone. This chain connects TRBV12-3 or TRBV12-4 to TRBJ2-1; 8 bases agree with TRBD1. V shed 10 bases and J 6 bases; nucleotides not matched to a gene: 8. This CDR3 contains 13 residues. The CDR3 region has the DNA TGTGCCACTCTGGGGACAGGCTCCAATGAGCAGTTCTTC. Translated: CATLGTGSNEQFF.

This chain uses TRBV4-1 with TRBJ2-1; TRBD2 matches 15 bases. Germline V lookup: CDR1 MGHRA, CDR2 YSYEKL. The CDR3 loop spans 19 amino acids. The trim removed 1 base at V and 4 bases at J, leaving 8 bases unmatched. The CDR3 DNA follows: TGCGCCAGCAGCCAAGTAGGACTAGCGGGGGGGCAACGATACAATGAGCAGTTCTTC. Amino acid sequence: CASSQVGLAGGQRYNEQFF.

The rearrangement links TRBV5-1 to TRBJ2-1; D is ambiguous. CDR3 length: 16 amino acids. The V and J ends lost 1 base and 0 bases respectively, with 11 bases between them. Per the germline V gene, CDR1 is SGHRS and CDR2 is YFSETQ. The CDR3 DNA reads as TGCGCCAGCAGCTTGTCCGTCGATAGCTCCTACAATGAGCAGTTCTTC. Translated: CASSLSVDSSYNEQFF.

Ten or more counts support this clone. The chain recombines TRBV28 with TRBJ2-7, with TRBD2 matching over 7 bases. Germline lookup yields CDR1 MDHEN and CDR2 SYDVKM. The CDR3 is made up of 15 amino acids. V lost 4 bases to trimming and J lost 4 bases; unmatched junction nucleotides: 10. This CDR3 is CASSSWTRRSYEQYF. The CDR3 DNA follows: TGTGCCAGCAGTTCCTGGACTAGGCGTTCTTACGAGCAGTACTTC.

The chain has TRBV30 and TRBJ1-1; D unresolved. This CDR3 comprises 11 residues. V dropped 0 bases and J dropped 6 bases, with 5 bases sitting between them. Germline V gives CDR1 GTSNPN, CDR2 SVGIG (reference sequence). For the CDR3, the DNA is TGTGCCTGGAGTGTGGCCCCTGAAGCTTTCTTT. It codes for CAWSVAPEAFF.